One sample yielded the 2 T cell receptor beta chains listed below, sequenced in a study of cytomegalovirus exposure and HLA in healthy donors. Researchers ran the PCR with 60 Vbeta and 13 Jbeta primers. Assay: immunoSEQ multiplex PCR; the TCRdb copy retains only in-frame clones and omits some. The table lists under 200,000 clones, 70% to 80% of them singletons. The sequencing input was PBMCs. The receptors stem from a man aged 55 to 69 in good health and CMV-seronegative.

The rearrangement uses TRBV29-1 and TRBJ2-2; 7 positions agree with TRBD1. This CDR3 has 16 amino acids. V trimming: 5 bases; J trimming: 3 bases; junction bases outside the gene matches: 12. Germline assignment: CDR1 SQVTM and CDR2 ANQGSEA. The CDR3 bases are TGCAGCGTTCGGACAGGTCCCAGTAGGGACACCGGGGAGCTGTTTTTT. The encoded protein is CSVRTGPSRDTGELFF.

This clone came up once. V and J are TRBV6-1 and TRBJ1-5; D uncertain. Germline V CDR1 and CDR2: MNHNS, SASEGT. This CDR3 has 13 residues. The V end lost 3 bases, the J end lost 3 bases, and 6 bases lay between the germline ends. The chain's CDR3 is CASSDQNNQPQHF. For the CDR3, the DNA is TGTGCCAGCAGTGATCAGAACAATCAGCCCCAGCATTTT.